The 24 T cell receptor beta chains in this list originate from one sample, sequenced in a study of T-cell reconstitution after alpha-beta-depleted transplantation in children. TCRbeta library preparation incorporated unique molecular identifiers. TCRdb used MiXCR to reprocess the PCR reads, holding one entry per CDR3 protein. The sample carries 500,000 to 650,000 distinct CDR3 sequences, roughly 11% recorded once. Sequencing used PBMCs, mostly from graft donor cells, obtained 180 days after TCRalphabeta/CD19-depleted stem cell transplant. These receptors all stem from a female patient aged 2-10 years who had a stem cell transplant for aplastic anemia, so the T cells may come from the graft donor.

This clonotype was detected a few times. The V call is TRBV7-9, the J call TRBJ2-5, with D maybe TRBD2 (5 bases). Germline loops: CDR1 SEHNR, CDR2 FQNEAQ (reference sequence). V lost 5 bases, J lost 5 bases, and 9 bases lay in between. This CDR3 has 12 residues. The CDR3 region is CASSPGLETQYF. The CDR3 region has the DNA TGTGCCAGCAGCCCAGGACTCGAGACCCAGTACTTC.

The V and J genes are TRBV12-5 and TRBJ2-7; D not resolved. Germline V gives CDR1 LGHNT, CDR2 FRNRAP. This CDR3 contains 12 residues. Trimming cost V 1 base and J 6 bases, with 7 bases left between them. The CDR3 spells CASGLGGSEQYV. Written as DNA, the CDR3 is TGTGCTAGTGGTTTGGGGGGATCCGAGCAGTACGTC.

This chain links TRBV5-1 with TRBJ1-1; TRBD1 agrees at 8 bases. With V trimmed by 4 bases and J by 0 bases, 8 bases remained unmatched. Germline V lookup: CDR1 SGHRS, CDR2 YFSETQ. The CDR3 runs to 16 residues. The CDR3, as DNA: TGCGCCAGCAGCCCGGACAGGGAGCCACTGAACACTGAAGCTTTCTTT. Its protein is CASSPDREPLNTEAFF.

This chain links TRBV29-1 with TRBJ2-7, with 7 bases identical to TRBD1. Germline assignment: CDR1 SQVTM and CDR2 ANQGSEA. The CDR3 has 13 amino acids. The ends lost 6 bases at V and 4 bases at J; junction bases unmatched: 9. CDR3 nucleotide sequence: TGCAGCGTGGCGACGGACAGGAGGTACGAGCAGTACTTC. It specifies CSVATDRRYEQYF.

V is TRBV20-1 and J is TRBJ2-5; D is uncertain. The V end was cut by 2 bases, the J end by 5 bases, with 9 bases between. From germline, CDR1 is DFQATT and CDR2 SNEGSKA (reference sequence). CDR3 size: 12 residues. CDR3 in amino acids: CSARMSGETQYF. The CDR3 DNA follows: TGCAGTGCTAGAATGAGTGGGGAGACCCAGTACTTC.

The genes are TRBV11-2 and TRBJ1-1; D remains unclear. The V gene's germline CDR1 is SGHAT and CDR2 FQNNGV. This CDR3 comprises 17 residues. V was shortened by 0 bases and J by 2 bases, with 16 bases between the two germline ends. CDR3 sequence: CASSLDPPGRRNTEAFF. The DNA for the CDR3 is TGTGCCAGCAGCTTAGATCCCCCTGGGAGGAGAAACACTGAAGCTTTCTTT.

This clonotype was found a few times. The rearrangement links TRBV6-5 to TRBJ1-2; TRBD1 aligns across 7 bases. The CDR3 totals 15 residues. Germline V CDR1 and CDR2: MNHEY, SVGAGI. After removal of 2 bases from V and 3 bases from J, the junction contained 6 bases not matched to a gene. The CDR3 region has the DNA TGTGCCAGCAGTTACCGAACTGGGACAGACTATGGCTACACCTTC. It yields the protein CASSYRTGTDYGYTF.

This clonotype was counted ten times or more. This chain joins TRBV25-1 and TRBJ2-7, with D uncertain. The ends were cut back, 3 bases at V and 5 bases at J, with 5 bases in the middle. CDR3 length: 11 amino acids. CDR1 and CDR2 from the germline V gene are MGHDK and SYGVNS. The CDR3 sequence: CASSEGDEQYF. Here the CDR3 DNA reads TGTGCCAGCAGTGAGGGCGACGAGCAGTACTTC.

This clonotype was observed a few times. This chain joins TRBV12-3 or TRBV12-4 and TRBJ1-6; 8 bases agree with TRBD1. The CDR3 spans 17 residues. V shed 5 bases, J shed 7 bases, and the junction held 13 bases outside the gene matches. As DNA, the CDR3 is TGTGCCAGCAGTCACCGCGGACAGGGTAGCTCCAATTCACCCCTCCACTTT. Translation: CASSHRGQGSSNSPLHF.

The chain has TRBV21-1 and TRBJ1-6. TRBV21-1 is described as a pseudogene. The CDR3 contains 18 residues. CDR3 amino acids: CASSKALAGPRVNSPLHF. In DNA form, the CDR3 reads TGTGCCAGCAGCAAAGCGCTCGCGGGGCCTAGGGTTAATTCACCCCTCCACTTT.

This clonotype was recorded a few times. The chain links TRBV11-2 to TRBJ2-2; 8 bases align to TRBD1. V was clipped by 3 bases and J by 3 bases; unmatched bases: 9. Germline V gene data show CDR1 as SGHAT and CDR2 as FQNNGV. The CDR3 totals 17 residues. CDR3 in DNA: TGTGCCAGCAGCTTCCCTACAGGGGGATCTTACACCGGGGAGCTGTTTTTT. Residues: CASSFPTGGSYTGELFF.

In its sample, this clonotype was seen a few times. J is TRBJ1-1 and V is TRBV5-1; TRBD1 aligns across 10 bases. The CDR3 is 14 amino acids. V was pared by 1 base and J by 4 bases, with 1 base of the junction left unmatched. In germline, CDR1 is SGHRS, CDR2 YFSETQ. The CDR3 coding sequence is TGCGCCAGCAGCTTGAGACAGGGGGCCACTGAAGCTTTCTTT. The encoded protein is CASSLRQGATEAFF.

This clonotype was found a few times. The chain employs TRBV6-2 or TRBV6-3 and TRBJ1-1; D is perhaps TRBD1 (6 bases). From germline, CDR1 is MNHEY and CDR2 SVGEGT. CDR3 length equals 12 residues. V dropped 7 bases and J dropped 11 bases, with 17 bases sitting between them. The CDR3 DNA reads TGTGCCAGCACCTCCAACGACAGGCGGGCTTTCTTT. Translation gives CASTSNDRRAFF.

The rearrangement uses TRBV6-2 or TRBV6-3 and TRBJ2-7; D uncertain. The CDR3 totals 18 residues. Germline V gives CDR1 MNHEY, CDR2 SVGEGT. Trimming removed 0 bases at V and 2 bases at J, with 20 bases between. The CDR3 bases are TGTGCCAGCAGTTACTCGAGGCAGGCCCAGAAAATGACCTACGAGCAGTACGTC. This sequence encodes CASSYSRQAQKMTYEQYV.

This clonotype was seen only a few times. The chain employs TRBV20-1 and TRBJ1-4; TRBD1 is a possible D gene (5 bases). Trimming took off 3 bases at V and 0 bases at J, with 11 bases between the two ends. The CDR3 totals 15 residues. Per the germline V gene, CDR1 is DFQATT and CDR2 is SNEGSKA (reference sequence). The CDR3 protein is CSASLGAATNEKLFF. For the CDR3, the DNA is TGCAGTGCTAGTTTAGGGGCCGCAACTAATGAAAAACTGTTTTTT.

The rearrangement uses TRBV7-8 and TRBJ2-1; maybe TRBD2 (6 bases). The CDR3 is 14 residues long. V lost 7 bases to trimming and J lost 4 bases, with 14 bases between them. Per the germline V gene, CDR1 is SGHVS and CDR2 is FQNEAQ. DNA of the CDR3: TGTGCCAGCAAGACTAGAGGCCAATACAATGAGCAGTTCTTC. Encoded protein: CASKTRGQYNEQFF.

The chain's CDR3 is CASQGVQGNPGELFF. In DNA form, the CDR3 reads TGTGCCAGTCAGGGGGTACAGGGAAACCCCGGGGAGCTGTTTTTT. The gene calls are TRBV27 and TRBJ2-2; 7 nucleotides line up with TRBD1. Germline V CDR1 and CDR2: MNHEY, SMNVEV (reference sequence). The CDR3 is 15 amino acids. With 9 bases clipped from V and 6 bases from J, the junction kept 13 bases outside the gene matches.

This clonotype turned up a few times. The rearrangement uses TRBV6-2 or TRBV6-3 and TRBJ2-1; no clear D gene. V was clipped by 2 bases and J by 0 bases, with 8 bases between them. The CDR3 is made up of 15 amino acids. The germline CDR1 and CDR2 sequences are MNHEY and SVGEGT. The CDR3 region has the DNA TGTGCCAGCAGTTACGGCAGGAGCTCCTACAATGAGCAGTTCTTC. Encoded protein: CASSYGRSSYNEQFF.

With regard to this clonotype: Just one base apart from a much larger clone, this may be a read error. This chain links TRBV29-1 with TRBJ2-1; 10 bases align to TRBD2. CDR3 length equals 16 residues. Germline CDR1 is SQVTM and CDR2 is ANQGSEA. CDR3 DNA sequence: TGCAGCGTTGCCTCCCGCCCTAGCGGGGGATACAATCAGCAGTTCTTC. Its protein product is CSVASRPSGGYNQQFF.

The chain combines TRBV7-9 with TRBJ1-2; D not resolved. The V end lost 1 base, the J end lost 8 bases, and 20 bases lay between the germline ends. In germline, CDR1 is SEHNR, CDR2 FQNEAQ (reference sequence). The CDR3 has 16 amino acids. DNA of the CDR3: TGTGCCAGCAGCTTAGGTGGTTCGGCTTCTCTTCGGGGCTACACCTTC. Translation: CASSLGGSASLRGYTF.

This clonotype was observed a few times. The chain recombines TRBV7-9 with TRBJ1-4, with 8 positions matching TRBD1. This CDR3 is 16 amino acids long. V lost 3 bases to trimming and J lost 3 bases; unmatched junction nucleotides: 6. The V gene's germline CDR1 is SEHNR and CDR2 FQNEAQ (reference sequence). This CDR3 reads CASSFAGQGANEKLFF. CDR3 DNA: TGTGCCAGCAGCTTCGCCGGACAGGGCGCTAATGAAAAACTGTTTTTT.

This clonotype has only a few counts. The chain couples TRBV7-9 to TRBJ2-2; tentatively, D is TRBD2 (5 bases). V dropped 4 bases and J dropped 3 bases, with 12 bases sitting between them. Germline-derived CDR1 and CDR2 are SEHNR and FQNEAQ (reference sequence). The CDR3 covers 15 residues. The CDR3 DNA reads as TGTGCCAGCAGCTCAACCGGACTGTACACCGGGGAGCTGTTTTTT. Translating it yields CASSSTGLYTGELFF.

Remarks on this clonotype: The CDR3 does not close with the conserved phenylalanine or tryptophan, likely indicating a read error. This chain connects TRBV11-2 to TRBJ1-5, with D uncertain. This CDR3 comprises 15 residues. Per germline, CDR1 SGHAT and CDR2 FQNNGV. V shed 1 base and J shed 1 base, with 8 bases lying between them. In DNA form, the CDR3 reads TGTGCCAGCAGCTTAGGTATAGGGAGCAATCAGCCCCAGCATCTT. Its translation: CASSLGIGSNQPQHL.

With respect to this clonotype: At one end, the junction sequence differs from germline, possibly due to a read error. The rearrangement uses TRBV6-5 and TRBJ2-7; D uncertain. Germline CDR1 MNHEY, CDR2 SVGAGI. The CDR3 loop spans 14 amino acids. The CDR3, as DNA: TGTGCCAGCAGTGACTCGTTAAATCTCTACGAGCAGTACTTC. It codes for CASSDSLNLYEQYF.